This is a list of T cell receptor beta chains from one sample in a study of T-cell reconstitution after alpha-beta-depleted transplantation in children. Using its own MiXCR run on the PCR reads, TCRdb lists one record per CDR3 protein. This table holds hundreds of thousands of distinct CDR3 sequences, 11% found once. Sample: PBMCs, taken before TCRalphabeta/CD19-depleted stem cell transplant. Receptor source: a child in the first two years of life with acute myeloid leukemia, due to receive a stem cell transplant. Both conserved end residues are part of each CDR3. The D gene is left open where the match is weak.

>TRBJ1-1|-|TRBV30
CAWSAAINTEAFF
>TRBJ2-4|-|TRBV28
CASSFRGSGWNIQYF
>TRBJ2-7|TRBD1|TRBV29-1
CSVDSRTRGEQYF
>TRBJ2-7|-|TRBV30
CAWSGRLSSYEQYF
>TRBJ2-7|-|TRBV3-1
CATSQGGALRALYEQYF
>TRBJ2-5|-|TRBV4-1
CASSQSQTGWSETQYF
>TRBJ2-1|TRBD1|TRBV20-1
CSARLGQGSYNEQFF
>TRBJ2-2|TRBD1|TRBV5-1
CASSRGPVTGELFF
>TRBJ1-2|TRBD1|TRBV4-2
CASSHEDRVDYGYTF
>TRBJ1-3|-|TRBV12-3/TRBV12-4
CASSQGFTSPGNTIYF
>TRBJ2-1|TRBD2|TRBV27
CASSQRGGYDEQFF
>TRBJ2-7|-|TRBV11-2
CASSLSQEQYF
>TRBJ2-7|-|TRBV20-1
CSARDPGLGSYEQYF
>TRBJ2-1|TRBD2|TRBV5-1
CASSSNRLAGGNEQFF
>TRBJ2-6|-|TRBV15
CATRISGANVLTF
>TRBJ2-7|TRBD1|TRBV9
CASSVGTGVTYEQYF
>TRBJ2-3|TRBD1|TRBV5-1
CASSPGTDLSTDTQYF
>TRBJ2-6|-|TRBV7-2
CASSATAGSGANVLTF